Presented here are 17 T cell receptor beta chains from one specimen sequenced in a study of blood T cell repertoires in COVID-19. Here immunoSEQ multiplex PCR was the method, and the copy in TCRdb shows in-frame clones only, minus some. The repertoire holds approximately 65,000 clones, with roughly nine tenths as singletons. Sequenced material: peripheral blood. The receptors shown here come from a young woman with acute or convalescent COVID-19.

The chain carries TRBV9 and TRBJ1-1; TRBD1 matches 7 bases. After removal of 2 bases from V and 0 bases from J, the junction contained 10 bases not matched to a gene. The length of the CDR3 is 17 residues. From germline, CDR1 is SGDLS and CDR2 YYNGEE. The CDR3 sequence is CASSVPGQLPMNTEAFF. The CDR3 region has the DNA TGTGCCAGCAGCGTCCCGGGACAGCTACCTATGAACACTGAAGCTTTCTTT.

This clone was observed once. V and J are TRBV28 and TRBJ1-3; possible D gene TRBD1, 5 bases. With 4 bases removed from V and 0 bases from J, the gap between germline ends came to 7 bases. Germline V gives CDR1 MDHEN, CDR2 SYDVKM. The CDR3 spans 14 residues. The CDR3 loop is CASSYRSSGNTIYF. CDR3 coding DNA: TGTGCCAGCAGTTACAGGAGCTCTGGAAACACCATATATTTT.

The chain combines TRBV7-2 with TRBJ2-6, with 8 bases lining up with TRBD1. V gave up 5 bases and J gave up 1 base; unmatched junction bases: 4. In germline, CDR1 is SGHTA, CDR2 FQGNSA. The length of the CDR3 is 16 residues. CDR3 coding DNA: TGTGCCAGCAGCAGGGACAGGACATCTGGGGCCAACGTCCTGACTTTC. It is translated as CASSRDRTSGANVLTF. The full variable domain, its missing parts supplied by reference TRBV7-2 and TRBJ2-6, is GAGVSQSPSNKVTEKGKDVELRCDPISGHTALYWYRQSLGQGLEFLIYFQGNSAPDKSGLPSDRFSAERTGGSVSTLTIQRTQQEDSAVYLCASSRDRTSGANVLTFGAGSRLTVL.

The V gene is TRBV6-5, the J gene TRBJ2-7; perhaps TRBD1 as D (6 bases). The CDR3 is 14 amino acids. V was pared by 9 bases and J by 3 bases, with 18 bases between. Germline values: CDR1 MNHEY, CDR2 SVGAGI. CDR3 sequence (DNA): TGTGCCAGGGGTTCGAGGGACAAACTCTACGAGCAGTACTTC. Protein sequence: CARGSRDKLYEQYF.

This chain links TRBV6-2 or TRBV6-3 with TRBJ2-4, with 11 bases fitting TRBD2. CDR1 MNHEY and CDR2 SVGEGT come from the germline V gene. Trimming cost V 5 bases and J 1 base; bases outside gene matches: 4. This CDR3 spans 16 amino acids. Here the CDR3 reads CASSTSGSTAKNIQYF. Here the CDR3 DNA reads TGTGCCAGCAGTACTAGCGGGAGTACTGCCAAAAACATTCAGTACTTC.

The CDR3 protein is CASSHYGTGKSYGYTF. The CDR3 DNA reads TGCGCCAGCAGCCACTACGGGACAGGGAAGAGCTATGGCTACACCTTC. The chain carries TRBV5-1 and TRBJ1-2, with 9 bases fitting TRBD1. Germline loops: CDR1 SGHRS, CDR2 YFSETQ. V gave up 4 bases and J gave up 4 bases; unmatched junction bases: 11. The CDR3 length is 16 residues.

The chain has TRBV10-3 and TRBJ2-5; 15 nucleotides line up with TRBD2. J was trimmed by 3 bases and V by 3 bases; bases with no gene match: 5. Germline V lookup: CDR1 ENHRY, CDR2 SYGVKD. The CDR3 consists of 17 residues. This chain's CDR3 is CAISEIWTSGREETQYF. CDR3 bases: TGTGCCATCAGTGAAATATGGACTAGCGGGAGGGAAGAGACCCAGTACTTC.

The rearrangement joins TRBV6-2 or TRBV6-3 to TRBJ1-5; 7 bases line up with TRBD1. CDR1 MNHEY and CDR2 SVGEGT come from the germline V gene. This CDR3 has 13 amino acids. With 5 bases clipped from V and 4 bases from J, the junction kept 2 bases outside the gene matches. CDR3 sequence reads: CASSKTGNQPQHF. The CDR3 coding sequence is TGTGCCAGCAGTAAGACAGGGAATCAGCCCCAGCATTTT.

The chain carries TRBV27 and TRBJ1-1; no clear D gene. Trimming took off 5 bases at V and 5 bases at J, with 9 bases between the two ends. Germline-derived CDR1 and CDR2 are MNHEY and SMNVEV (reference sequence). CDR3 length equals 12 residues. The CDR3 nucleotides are TGTGCCAGCAGTGGCCTCGGGACTGAAGCTTTCTTT. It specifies CASSGLGTEAFF.

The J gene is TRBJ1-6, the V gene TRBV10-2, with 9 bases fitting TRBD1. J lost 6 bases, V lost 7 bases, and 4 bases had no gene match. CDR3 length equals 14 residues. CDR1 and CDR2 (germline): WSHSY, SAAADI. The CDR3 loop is CASKWGQGNSPLHF. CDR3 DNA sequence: TGCGCCAGCAAGTGGGGACAGGGTAATTCACCCCTCCACTTT.

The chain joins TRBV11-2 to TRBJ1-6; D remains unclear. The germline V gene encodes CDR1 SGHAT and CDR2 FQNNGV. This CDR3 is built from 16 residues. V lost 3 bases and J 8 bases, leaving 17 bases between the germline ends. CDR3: CASSLTTRTYDSPLHF. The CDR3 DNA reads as TGTGCCAGCAGCTTGACGACCCGGACTTACGATTCACCCCTCCACTTT.

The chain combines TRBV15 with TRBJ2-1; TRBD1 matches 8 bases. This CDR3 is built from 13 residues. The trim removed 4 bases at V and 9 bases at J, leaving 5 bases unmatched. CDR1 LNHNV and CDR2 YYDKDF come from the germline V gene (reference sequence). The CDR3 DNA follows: TGTGCCACCAGCATAACAGGGGGTATTGAGCAGTTCTTC. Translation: CATSITGGIEQFF.

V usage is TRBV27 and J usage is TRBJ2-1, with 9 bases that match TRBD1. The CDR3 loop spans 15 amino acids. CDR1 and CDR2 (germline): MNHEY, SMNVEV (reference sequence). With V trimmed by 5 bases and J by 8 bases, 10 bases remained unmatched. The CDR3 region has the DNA TGTGCCAGCAGTCCCAGGACAGGGGAACACGATGAGCAGTTCTTC. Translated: CASSPRTGEHDEQFF.

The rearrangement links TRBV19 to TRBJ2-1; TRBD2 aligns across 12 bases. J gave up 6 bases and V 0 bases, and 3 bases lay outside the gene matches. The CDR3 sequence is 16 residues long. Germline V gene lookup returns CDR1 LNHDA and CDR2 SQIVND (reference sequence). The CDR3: CASSIDLAGGLNEQFF. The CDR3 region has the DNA TGTGCCAGTAGTATAGATCTAGCGGGGGGGCTCAATGAGCAGTTCTTC.

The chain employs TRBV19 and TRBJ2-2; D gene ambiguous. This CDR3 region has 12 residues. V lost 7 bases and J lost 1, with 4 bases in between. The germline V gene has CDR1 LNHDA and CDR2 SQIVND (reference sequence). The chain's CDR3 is CASNLNTGELFF. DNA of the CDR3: TGTGCCAGTAATCTGAACACCGGGGAGCTGTTTTTT. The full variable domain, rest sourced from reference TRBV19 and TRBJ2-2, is DGGITQSPKYLFRKEGQNVTLSCEQNLNHDAMYWYRQDPGQGLRLIYYSQIVNDFQKGDIAEGYSVSREKKESFPLTVTSAQKNPTAFYLCASNLNTGELFFGEGSRLTVL.

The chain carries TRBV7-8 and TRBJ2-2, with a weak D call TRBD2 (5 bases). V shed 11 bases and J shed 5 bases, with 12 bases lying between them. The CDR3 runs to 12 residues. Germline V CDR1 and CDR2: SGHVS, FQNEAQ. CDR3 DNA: TGTGCCGTCCGAAGGGAGACCGGGGAGCTGTTTTTT. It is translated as CAVRRETGELFF.

CDR3 sequence (DNA): TGTGCCAGCAGTTTACTAAGAGGGGGGGTAGGGGAAAAACTGTTTTTT. It is translated as CASSLLRGGVGEKLFF. The chain uses TRBV28 and TRBJ1-4; possibly TRBD1 for D (6 bases). Looked up from germline, CDR1 is MDHEN and CDR2 is SYDVKM. The CDR3 is 16 amino acids. Trimming took off 2 bases at V and 8 bases at J, with 18 bases between the two ends.